This TCR beta chain was observed in a study of blood T cell repertoires in COVID-19. For the study at large: Nucleic acid was either cDNA or gDNA, and it came from T cells, B-cell-depleted T cells, or PBMCs.

Germline V CDR1 and CDR2: MDHEN, SYDVKM. Deletions cut 3 bases from V and 2 bases from J, with 8 bases between. The CDR3 has 13 residues. In terms of age and location, participants ranged from roughly 18 to 100 years and lived in fewer than 30 US areas. For recovered donors of Cohort 3, there were two negative PCRs, clearance, or symptom resolution. Source study methods: Scientists estimated how many nucleated cells there were by amplifying reference gene primers. The method was immunoSEQ multiplex PCR; TCRdb's version includes in-frame clones alone and lacks a portion of them. V, J and clone size derive from that table, while D and trimming were established from the DNA sequence. The table includes roughly 290,000 clones, roughly 85% detected once.

J is TRBJ2-7 and V is TRBV28; D uncertain. This clonotype was sampled from a woman aged 40 to 50 who had recovered from COVID-19. Sample: PBMCs or T cells enriched from blood (not recorded which). The CDR3: CASSFSRPYEQYF. The CDR3 region has the DNA TGTGCCAGCAGTTTTTCCCGTCCCTACGAGCAGTACTTC.